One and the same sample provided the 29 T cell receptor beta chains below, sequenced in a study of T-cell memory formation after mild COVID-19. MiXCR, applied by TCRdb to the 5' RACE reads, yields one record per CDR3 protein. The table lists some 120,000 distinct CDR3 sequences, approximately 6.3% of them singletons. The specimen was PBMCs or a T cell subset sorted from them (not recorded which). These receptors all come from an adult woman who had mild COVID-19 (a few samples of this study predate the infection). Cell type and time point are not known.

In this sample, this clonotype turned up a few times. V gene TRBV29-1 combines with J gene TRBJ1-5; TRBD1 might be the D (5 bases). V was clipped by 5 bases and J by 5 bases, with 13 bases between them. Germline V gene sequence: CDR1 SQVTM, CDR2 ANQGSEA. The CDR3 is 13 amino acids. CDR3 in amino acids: CSVTQTVDQPQHF. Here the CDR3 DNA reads TGCAGCGTTACCCAGACAGTCGATCAGCCCCAGCATTTT. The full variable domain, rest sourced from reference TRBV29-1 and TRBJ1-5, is SAVISQKPSRDICQRGTSLTIQCQVDSQVTMMFWYRQQPGQSLTLIATANQGSEATYESGFVIDKFPISRPNLTFSTLTVSNMSPEDSSIYLCSVTQTVDQPQHFGDGTRLSIL.

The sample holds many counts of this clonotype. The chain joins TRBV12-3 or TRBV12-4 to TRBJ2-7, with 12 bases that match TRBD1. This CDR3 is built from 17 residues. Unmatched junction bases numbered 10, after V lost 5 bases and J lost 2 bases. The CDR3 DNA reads TGTGCCAGCAGTGCCAACCCCGGGACAGGGGGCCCCTACGAGCAGTACTTC. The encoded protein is CASSANPGTGGPYEQYF.

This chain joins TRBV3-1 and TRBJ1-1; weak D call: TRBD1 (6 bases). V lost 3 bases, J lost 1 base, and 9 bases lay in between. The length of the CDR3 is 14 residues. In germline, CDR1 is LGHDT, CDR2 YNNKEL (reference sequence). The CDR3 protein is CASSHIQGNTEAFF. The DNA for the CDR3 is TGTGCCAGCAGCCATATACAGGGGAACACTGAAGCTTTCTTT.

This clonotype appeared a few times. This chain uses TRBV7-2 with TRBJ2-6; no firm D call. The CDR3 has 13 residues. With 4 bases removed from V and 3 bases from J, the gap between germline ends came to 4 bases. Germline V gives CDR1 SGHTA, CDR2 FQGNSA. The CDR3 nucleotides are TGTGCCAGCAGCTCCTATGGGGCCAACGTCCTGACTTTC. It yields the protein CASSSYGANVLTF.

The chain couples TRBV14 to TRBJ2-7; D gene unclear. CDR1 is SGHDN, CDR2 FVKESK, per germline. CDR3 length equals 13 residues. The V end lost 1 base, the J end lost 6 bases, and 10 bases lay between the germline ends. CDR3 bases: TGTGCCAGCAGCCAAGCCCCCCGGAGCGAGCAGTACTTC. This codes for CASSQAPRSEQYF.

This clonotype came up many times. The CDR3 DNA is TGTGCCAGCAGTTACTCTAGGGCAGGGCGAGGAAACACCATATATTTT. Translating gives CASSYSRAGRGNTIYF. The chain uses TRBV6-5 and TRBJ1-3; possibly TRBD1 for D (5 bases). In germline, CDR1 is MNHEY, CDR2 SVGAGI. The CDR3 length is 16 residues. The V end was cut by 0 bases, the J end by 4 bases, with 13 bases between.

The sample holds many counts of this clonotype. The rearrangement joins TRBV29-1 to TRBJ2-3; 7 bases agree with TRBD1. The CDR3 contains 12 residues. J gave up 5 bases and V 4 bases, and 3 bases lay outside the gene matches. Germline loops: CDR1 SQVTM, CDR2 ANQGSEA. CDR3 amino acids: CSVGQGGDTQYF. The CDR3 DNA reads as TGCAGCGTTGGACAGGGCGGAGATACGCAGTATTTT.

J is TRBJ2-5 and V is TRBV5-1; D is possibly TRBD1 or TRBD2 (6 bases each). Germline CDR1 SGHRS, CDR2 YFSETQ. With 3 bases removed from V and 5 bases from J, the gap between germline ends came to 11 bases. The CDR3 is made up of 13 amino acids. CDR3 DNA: TGCGCCAGCAGCTGGACGGGGGCCGAGACCCAGTACTTC. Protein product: CASSWTGAETQYF. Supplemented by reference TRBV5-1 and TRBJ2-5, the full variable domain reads KAGVTQTPRYLIKTRGQQVTLSCSPISGHRSVSWYQQTPGQGLQFLFEYFSETQRNKGNFPGRFSGRQFSNSRSEMNVSTLELGDSALYLCASSWTGAETQYFGPGTRLLVL.

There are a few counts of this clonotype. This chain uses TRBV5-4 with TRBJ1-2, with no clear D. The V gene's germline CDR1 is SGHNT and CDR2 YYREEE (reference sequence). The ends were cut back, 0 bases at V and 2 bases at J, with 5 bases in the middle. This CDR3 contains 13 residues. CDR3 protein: CASSLAENYGYTF. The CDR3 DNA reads TGTGCCAGCAGCTTGGCAGAAAACTATGGCTACACCTTC. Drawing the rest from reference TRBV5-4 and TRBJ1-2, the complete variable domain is ETGVTQSPTHLIKTRGQQVTLRCSSQSGHNTVSWYQQALGQGPQFIFQYYREEENGRGNFPPRFSGLQFPNYSSELNVNALELDDSALYLCASSLAENYGYTFGSGTRLTVV.

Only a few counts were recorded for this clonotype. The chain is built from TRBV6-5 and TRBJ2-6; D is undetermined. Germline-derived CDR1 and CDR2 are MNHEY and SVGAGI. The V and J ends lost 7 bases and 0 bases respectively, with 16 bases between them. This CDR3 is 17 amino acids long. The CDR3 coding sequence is TGTGCCAGCAAGATGACGGATTTTACCTCTGGGGCCAACGTCCTGACTTTC. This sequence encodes CASKMTDFTSGANVLTF.

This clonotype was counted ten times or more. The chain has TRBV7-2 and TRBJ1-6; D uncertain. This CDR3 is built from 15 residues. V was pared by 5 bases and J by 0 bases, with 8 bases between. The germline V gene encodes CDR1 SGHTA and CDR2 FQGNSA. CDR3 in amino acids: CASSSRSSYNSPLHF. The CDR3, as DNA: TGTGCCAGCAGCAGCCGGAGCTCCTATAATTCACCCCTCCACTTT.

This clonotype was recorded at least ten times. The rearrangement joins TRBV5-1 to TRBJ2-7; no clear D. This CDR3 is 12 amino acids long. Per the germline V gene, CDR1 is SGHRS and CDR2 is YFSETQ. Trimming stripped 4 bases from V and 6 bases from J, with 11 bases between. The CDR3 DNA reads TGCGCCAGCAGCCCCCCGGTGGGCGAGCAGTACTTC. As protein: CASSPPVGEQYF.

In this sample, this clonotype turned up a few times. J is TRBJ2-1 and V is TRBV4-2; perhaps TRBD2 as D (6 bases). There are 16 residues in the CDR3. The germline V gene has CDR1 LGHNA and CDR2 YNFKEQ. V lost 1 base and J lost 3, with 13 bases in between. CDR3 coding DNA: TGTGCCAGCAGCCAAGTCGCGCTAGCGTACTACAATGAGCAGTTCTTC. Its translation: CASSQVALAYYNEQFF.

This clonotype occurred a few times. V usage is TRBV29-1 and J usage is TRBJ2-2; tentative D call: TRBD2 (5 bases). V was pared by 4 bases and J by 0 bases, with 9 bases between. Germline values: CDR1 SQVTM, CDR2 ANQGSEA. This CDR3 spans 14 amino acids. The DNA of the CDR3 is TGCAGCGTTGGGCGGGTCGCGAACACCGGGGAGCTGTTTTTT. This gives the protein CSVGRVANTGELFF.

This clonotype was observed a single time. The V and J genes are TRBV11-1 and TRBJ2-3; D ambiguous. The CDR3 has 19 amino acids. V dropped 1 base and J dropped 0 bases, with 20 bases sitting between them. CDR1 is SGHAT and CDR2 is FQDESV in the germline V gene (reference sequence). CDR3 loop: CASSLGINFSPSSTDTQYF. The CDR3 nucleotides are TGTGCCAGCAGCTTAGGCATAAACTTTAGTCCGTCTAGCACAGATACGCAGTATTTT.

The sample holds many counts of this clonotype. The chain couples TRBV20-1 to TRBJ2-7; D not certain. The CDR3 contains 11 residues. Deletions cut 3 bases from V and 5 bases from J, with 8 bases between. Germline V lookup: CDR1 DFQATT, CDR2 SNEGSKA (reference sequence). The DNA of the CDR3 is TGCAGTGCTAGGGCCAGGAACGAGCAGTACTTC. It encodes CSARARNEQYF.

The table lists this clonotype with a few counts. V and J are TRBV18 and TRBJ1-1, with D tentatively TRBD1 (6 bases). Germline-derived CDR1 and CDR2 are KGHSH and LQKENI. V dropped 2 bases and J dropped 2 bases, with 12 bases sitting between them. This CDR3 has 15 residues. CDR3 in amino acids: CASSPMGTPNTEAFF. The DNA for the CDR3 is TGTGCCAGCTCACCAATGGGGACACCTAACACTGAAGCTTTCTTT.

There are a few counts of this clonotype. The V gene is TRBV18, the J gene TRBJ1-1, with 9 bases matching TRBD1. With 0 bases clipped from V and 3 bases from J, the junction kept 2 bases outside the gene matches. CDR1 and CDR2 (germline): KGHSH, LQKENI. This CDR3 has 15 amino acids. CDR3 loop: CASSPPNRGHTEAFF. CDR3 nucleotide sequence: TGTGCCAGCTCACCACCCAACAGGGGGCACACTGAAGCTTTCTTT.

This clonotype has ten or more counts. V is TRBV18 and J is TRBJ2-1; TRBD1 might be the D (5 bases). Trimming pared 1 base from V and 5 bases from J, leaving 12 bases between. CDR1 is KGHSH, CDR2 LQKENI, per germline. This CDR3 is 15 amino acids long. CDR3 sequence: CASSPLSSRDNEQFF. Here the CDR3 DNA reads TGTGCCAGCTCACCACTTTCCAGCAGGGACAATGAGCAGTTCTTC.

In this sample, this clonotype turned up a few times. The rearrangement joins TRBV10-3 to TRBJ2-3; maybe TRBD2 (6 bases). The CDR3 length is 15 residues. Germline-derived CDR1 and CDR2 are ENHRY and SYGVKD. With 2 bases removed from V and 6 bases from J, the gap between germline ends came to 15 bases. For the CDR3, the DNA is TGTGCCATCAGTGAGGGCCGGCTAGCGAGTGATACGCAGTATTTT. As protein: CAISEGRLASDTQYF.

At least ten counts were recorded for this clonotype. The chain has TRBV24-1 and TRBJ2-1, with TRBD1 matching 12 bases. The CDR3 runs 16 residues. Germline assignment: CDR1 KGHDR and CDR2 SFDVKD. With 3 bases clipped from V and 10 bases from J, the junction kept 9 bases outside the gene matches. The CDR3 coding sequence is TGTGCCACCAGTGATCTCCCGGGACAGGGGGCTGGAGAGCAGTTCTTC. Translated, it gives CATSDLPGQGAGEQFF.

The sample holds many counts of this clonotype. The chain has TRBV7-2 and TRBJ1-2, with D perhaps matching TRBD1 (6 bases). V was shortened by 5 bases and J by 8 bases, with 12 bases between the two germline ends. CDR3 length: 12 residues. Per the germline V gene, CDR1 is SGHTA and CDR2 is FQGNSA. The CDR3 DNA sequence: TGTGCCAGCAGCCTGAACAGGGAGGGCTACACCTTC. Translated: CASSLNREGYTF.

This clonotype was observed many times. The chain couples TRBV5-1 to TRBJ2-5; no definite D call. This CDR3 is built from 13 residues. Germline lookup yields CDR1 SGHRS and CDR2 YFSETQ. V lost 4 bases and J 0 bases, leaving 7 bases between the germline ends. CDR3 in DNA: TGCGCCAGCAGCCCAACAAACCAAGAGACCCAGTACTTC. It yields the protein CASSPTNQETQYF.

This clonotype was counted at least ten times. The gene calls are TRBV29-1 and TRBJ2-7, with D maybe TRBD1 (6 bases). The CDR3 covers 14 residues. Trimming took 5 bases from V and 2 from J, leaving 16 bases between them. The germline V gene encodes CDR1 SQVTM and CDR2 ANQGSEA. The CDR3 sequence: CSVLIGTPTYEQYF. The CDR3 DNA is TGCAGCGTTTTAATAGGGACACCCACCTACGAGCAGTACTTC.

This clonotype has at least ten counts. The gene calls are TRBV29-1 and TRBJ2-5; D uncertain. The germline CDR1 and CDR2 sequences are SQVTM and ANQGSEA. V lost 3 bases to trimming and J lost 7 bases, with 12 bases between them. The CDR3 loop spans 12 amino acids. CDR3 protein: CSVDTGARTQYF. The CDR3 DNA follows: TGCAGCGTTGATACGGGCGCAAGGACCCAGTACTTC. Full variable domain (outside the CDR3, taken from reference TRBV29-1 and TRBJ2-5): SAVISQKPSRDICQRGTSLTIQCQVDSQVTMMFWYRQQPGQSLTLIATANQGSEATYESGFVIDKFPISRPNLTFSTLTVSNMSPEDSSIYLCSVDTGARTQYFGPGTRLLVL.

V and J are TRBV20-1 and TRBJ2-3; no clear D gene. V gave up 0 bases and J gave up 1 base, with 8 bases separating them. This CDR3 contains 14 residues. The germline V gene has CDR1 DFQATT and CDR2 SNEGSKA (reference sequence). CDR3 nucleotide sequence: TGCAGTGCTAGAGATCCCGGAGGCACAGATACGCAGTATTTT. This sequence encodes CSARDPGGTDTQYF.

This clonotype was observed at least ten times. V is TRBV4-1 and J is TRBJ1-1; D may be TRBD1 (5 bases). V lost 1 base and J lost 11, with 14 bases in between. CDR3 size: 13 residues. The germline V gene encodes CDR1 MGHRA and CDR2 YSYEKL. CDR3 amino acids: CASSQGGGTVAFF. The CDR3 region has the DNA TGCGCCAGCAGCCAAGGGGGGGGAACGGTGGCTTTCTTT.

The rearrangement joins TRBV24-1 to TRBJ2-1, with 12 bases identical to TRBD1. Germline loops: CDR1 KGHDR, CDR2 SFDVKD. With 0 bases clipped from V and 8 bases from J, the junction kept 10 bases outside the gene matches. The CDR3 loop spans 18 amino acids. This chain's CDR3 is CATSDLRTGTGGLDEQFF. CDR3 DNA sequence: TGTGCCACCAGTGATTTGCGGACCGGGACAGGGGGCCTTGATGAGCAGTTCTTC.

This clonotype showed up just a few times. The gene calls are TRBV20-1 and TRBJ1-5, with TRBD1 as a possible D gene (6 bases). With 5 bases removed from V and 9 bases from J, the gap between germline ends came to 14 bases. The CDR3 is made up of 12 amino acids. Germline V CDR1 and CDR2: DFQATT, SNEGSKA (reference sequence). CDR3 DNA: TGCAGTGCTCGGACAGAGAATTTGCCCCAGCATTTT. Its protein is CSARTENLPQHF.